This record concerns one T cell receptor beta chain sequence. V shed 8 bases and J shed 10 bases, with 11 bases lying between them. The CDR3 is 10 residues long. The germline gives CDR1 MDHEN, CDR2 SYDVKM. This entry comes from a study of blood T cell repertoires in COVID-19. Original processing methods: The authors estimated nucleated cell counts from reference gene primer amplification. This table comes from immunoSEQ multiplex PCR, and its TCRdb copy is limited to in-frame clones, with some not included. V, J and clone size derive from that table, while D and trimming were established from the DNA sequence. The repertoire has 300,000 to 400,000 clones, around 87% of them found once; the top ten carry approximately 2.5%.

Sequences were obtained from peripheral blood. The sequence derives from a woman aged 55-69 years with COVID-19, enrolled during active disease. The chain links TRBV28 to TRBJ1-1; a weak D match, TRBD1 (5 bases). CDR3 region: CASEDRGAFF. The CDR3 DNA reads TGTGCCAGCGAAGATAGGGGAGCTTTCTTT.